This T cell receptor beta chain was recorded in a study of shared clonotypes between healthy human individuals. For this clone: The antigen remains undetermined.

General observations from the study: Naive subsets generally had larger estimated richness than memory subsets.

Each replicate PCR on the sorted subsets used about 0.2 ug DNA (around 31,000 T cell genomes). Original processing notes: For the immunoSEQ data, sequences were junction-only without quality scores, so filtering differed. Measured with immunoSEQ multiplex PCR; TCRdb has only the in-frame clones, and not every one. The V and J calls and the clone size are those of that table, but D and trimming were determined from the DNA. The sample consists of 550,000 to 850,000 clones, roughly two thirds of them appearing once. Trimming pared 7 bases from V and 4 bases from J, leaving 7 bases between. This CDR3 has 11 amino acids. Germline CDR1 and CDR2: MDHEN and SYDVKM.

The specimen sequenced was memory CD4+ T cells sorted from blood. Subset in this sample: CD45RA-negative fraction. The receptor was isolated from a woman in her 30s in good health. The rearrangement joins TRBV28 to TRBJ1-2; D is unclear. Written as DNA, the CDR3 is TGTGCCAGCAAAACCGCCTATGGCTACACCTTC. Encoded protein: CASKTAYGYTF.